One sample yielded the 2 T cell receptor beta chains listed below, sequenced in a study of brain T cells in children with intractable seizures. Time point defined: blood from clinic visit 5 months post-surgery; TSC patient then seizure free. The assay was immunoSEQ multiplex PCR, and TCRdb's table has in-frame clones only and misses some. The sample includes about 320,000 clones, over 90% of them seen just once. This specimen consisted of peripheral blood, obtained roughly 5 months after surgery. These receptors were collected from a boy under three years old with tuberous sclerosis and intractable seizures.

The gene calls are TRBV3-1 (or the pseudogene TRBV3-2) and TRBJ2-3; tentatively, D is TRBD2 (7 bases). V was shortened by 0 bases and J by 4 bases, with 14 bases between the two germline ends. CDR1 is LGHDT, CDR2 YNNKEL, per germline (reference sequence). This CDR3 region has 16 residues. The CDR3 loop reads CASSQDLGGHSDTQYF. The CDR3 nucleotides are TGTGCCAGCAGCCAAGATTTGGGGGGGCATTCAGATACGCAGTATTTT.

The chain's CDR3 is CASSEVGGSSYNEQFF. The CDR3, as DNA: TGTGCCAGCAGTGAAGTAGGCGGGAGCTCCTACAATGAGCAGTTCTTC. This chain connects TRBV6-1 to TRBJ2-1, with 7 bases lining up with TRBD2. V gave up 1 base and J gave up 0 bases; unmatched junction bases: 3. Per germline, CDR1 MNHNS and CDR2 SASEGT. The CDR3 is 16 amino acids.